This T cell receptor (beta chain) was sequenced in a study of metastatic and nonmetastatic thyroid tumors. The overall study: Repertoires from blood and tumor or nodule tissue of malignant and benign thyroid patients were compared.

The entire patient cohort was treatment-naive prior to thyroid surgery. On this clone: The target antigen is unknown. The junction does not match germline at one end; this may be a read error.

As processed by the authors: A distant-metastasis classifier for papillary thyroid cancer was built using CDR3 differences across clinicopathological groups. TCRdb re-analyzed the PCR reads through MiXCR. These V and J calls derive from TCRdb rather than the authors' analysis. The data show 24,000 or so clones, around a fifth seen once. In germline, CDR1 is SGHKS, CDR2 YYEKEE (reference sequence). The CDR3 sequence is 15 residues long. Study-wide points: Malignant thyroid tumors reportedly had TCR beta diversity that was significantly higher than in benign nodules, in blood and tumor.

This receptor was taken from a female donor with papillary thyroid cancer or a benign thyroid nodule (not recorded which). Some clones in this sample may be carry-over from other donors' samples. This chain joins TRBV5-5 and TRBJ2-7, with D tentatively TRBD1 or TRBD2 (6 bases each). The sequenced sample consisted of tumor tissue. The CDR3 loop reads CASSLEGGRFYERYF. Written as DNA, the CDR3 is TGTGCCAGCAGCTTGGAGGGGGGACGTTTCTACGAGCGGTACTTC.